This entry is about one T cell receptor (beta chain). Its antigen remains unidentified. No clone much larger than this one lies a single base away; base qualities are absent. One collaborating source in Seattle enrolled patients during active infection and followed them longitudinally through the course of disease. The collaborating institutions used their own protocols to collect whole blood in K2EDTA tubes. For TCRbeta analysis, collaborators shipped samples as frozen whole blood, isolated PBMCs, or DNA extracted from either of those sample types. Trimming takes 9 bases off V and 1 base off J; junction bases not matched to a gene: 3. Based on the germline V gene, the CDR1 and CDR2 sequences are KGHDR and SFDVKD. CDR3 length: 13 amino acids, cysteine to phenylalanine. CDR3 DNA only is kept here, 39 bases in frame from base 1. These data originate in a study of blood T cell repertoires in COVID-19 (dated by TCRdb to about 2020). For context, the study as a whole: The collaborator samples originated in the United States, Italy and Spain and spanned the acute and convalescent phases of COVID-19. Where HLA class I and class II types were available, the types were taken from metadata supplied by the sample provider, not from assay-based typing. Subjects who had been exposed to COVID-19, were actively infected with it, or had recovered from it provided the deeply sampled blood TCRbeta repertoires that made up the dataset. Samples came from the ongoing ImmuneRACE study (first 160 participants) plus 1,254 subjects from 6 global collaborators. A freely available public database, intended as a resource for researchers studying the immune response to SARS-CoV-2, is where the repertoires were released. The prospective study material was composed of cDNA or gDNA derived from T cells, B-cell-depleted T cells, or PBMCs. Sample metadata almost always included a de-identified subject ID, COVID-19 status, age in years and sex. Study-level results and caveats: The quantity of clinical and demographic metadata differed by source and by participant and was supplied without curation.

TCRbeta CDR3 regions were amplified from genomic DNA by means of the immunoSEQ Assay, a bias-controlled multiplex PCR. As for the original processing: The number of nucleated cells in each sample was estimated by amplification of reference gene primers within the assay. Sequence reads were collapsed and filtered to measure the absolute abundance of every unique TCRbeta CDR3 rearrangement. Productive Simpson clonality was computed per sample as the square root of Simpson's diversity index over productive rearrangements. TCRdb mirrors the immuneACCESS table, restricted to in-frame sequences. Some clones are absent from its copies; in checked studies, under half trace to an unresolved V gene, and the reason for the others is unknown. V and J calls and clone size follow that table, whereas D and trimming were derived from the DNA. Within this sample are some 48,000 clones, with 85% to 95% of them counted one time only. About 1% of the sample is held by the ten biggest clonotypes.

The V and J segments used are TRBV24-1 and TRBJ2-3; 7 nucleotides in the junction match TRBD2. This clonotype was sampled from a man in his 60s with COVID-19, enrolled during active disease. Sequenced material: peripheral blood. CDR3 loop: CATALAGTDTQYF. The DNA reads TGTGCCACCGCGCTAGCGGGCACAGATACGCAGTATTTT.